This T cell receptor beta chain was found in a study of blood T cell repertoires in COVID-19. Study in general: Acute and convalescent COVID-19 samples came from the United States, Italy and Spain. Sources were T cells, B-cell-depleted T cells, or PBMCs; the material itself was cDNA or gDNA.

The ends lost 5 bases at V and 2 bases at J; junction bases unmatched: 2. The CDR3 consists of 14 residues. The germline V gene has CDR1 MNHEY and CDR2 SMNVEV (reference sequence). Authors' processing steps: Scientists estimated how many nucleated cells there were by amplifying reference gene primers. Assay used: immunoSEQ multiplex PCR; TCRdb lists only in-frame clones, some missing. The D gene and trimming were derived from the DNA, and the V and J assignments and clone size from that table. The sample yields under 150,000 clones, around nine tenths seen once. Sequencing was performed on peripheral blood. The sequence was obtained from a man in his 70s with active COVID-19. The chain carries TRBV27 and TRBJ2-3; 9 bases are shared with TRBD1. For the CDR3, the DNA is TGTGCCAGCAGTGACAGGGGGTTCACAGATACGCAGTATTTT. Protein sequence: CASSDRGFTDTQYF.